One and the same sample provided the 10 T cell receptor beta chains below, sequenced in a study of cytomegalovirus exposure and HLA in healthy donors. The primer mix had 60 Vbeta and 13 Jbeta primers. TCRdb's table, derived via immunoSEQ multiplex PCR, lists solely in-frame clones and lacks some. The profile shows 200,000 or so clones, roughly 79% of them singletons. The sample comprised PBMCs. These receptor sequences come from a man aged 18-30 years in good health and CMV-seronegative.

This sequence joins TRBV6-1 and TRBJ2-7; 7 nucleotides agree with TRBD1. V was pared by 6 bases and J by 6 bases, with 5 bases of the junction left unmatched. The CDR3 is made up of 12 amino acids. Germline V CDR1 and CDR2: MNHNS, SASEGT. CDR3 amino acids: CASREQGSEQYF. The DNA of the CDR3 is TGTGCCAGCAGGGAACAGGGGAGCGAGCAGTACTTC.

This clone has just a few counts. V is TRBV19 and J is TRBJ2-1, with D unresolved. The CDR3 covers 12 residues. V lost 3 bases, J lost 6 bases, and 6 bases lay in between. Germline loops: CDR1 LNHDA, CDR2 SQIVND (reference sequence). DNA for the CDR3: TGTGCCAGTAGTATTGGGCTCAATGAGCAGTTCTTC. It yields the protein CASSIGLNEQFF.

V is TRBV5-4 and J is TRBJ1-1; tentative D call: TRBD1 (5 bases). The germline V and J ends were trimmed by 6 bases and 3 bases, with 12 bases remaining between them. CDR3 length equals 13 residues. In germline, CDR1 is SGHNT, CDR2 YYREEE (reference sequence). CDR3 bases: TGTGCCAGCATCCGGGGGGGGGACACTGAAGCTTTCTTT. This encodes CASIRGGDTEAFF.

The chain has TRBV19 and TRBJ2-4; D is ambiguous. V was trimmed by 6 bases and J by 0 bases, leaving 12 bases between them. CDR1 is LNHDA and CDR2 is SQIVND in the germline V gene (reference sequence). CDR3 length: 15 residues. For the CDR3, the DNA is TGTGCCAGTAGCGACACTCTGGTAGCCAAAAACATTCAGTACTTC. It yields the protein CASSDTLVAKNIQYF. Looking up the rest from reference TRBV19 and TRBJ2-4 gives the full variable domain: DGGITQSPKYLFRKEGQNVTLSCEQNLNHDAMYWYRQDPGQGLRLIYYSQIVNDFQKGDIAEGYSVSREKKESFPLTVTSAQKNPTAFYLCASSDTLVAKNIQYFGAGTRLSVL.

V usage is TRBV18 and J usage is TRBJ1-3; TRBD1 matches at 8 bases. The germline V gene encodes CDR1 KGHSH and CDR2 LQKENI. J gave up 4 bases and V 0 bases, and 2 bases lay outside the gene matches. The CDR3 totals 15 residues. In nucleotides, the CDR3 is TGTGCCAGCTCACCACCTGCAGGGGGCGGAAACACCATATATTTT. The encoded protein is CASSPPAGGGNTIYF.

This clone is medium-sized in the sample. The chain carries TRBV6-5 and TRBJ1-1; 7 bases are shared with TRBD1. This CDR3 spans 12 amino acids. The ends lost 0 bases at V and 10 bases at J; junction bases unmatched: 2. The germline V gene has CDR1 MNHEY and CDR2 SVGAGI. The CDR3 protein is CASSYSRGPAFF. The CDR3 nucleotides are TGTGCCAGCAGTTACTCGAGGGGGCCAGCTTTCTTT.

This clone was counted many times. DNA for the CDR3: TGTGCCAGTAGTGCAGATATGAACACTGAAGCTTTCTTT. It yields the protein CASSADMNTEAFF. The chain is built from TRBV19 and TRBJ1-1, with D hard to call. V lost 5 bases and J 0 bases, leaving 7 bases between the germline ends. This CDR3 has 13 residues. CDR1 and CDR2 (germline): LNHDA, SQIVND (reference sequence).

The CDR3 loop reads CASMGPYAEQYF. CDR3 in DNA: TGTGCCAGTATGGGGCCCTACGCCGAGCAGTACTTC. This chain connects TRBV6-1 to TRBJ2-7; perhaps TRBD1 as D (5 bases). The CDR3 covers 12 residues. V lost 9 bases, J lost 6 bases, and 15 bases lay in between. The germline V gene has CDR1 MNHNS and CDR2 SASEGT.

This chain joins TRBV14 and TRBJ2-7; TRBD1 aligns across 8 bases. V lost 3 bases to trimming and J lost 7 bases; unmatched junction nucleotides: 20. Germline CDR1 reads SGHDN; CDR2 reads FVKESK. The length of the CDR3 is 18 residues. The CDR3 DNA follows: TGTGCCAGCAGCCACCCCAGTGGGGCGGGACAGGTTTGGGGGGAGCAGTACTTC. Amino acid sequence: CASSHPSGAGQVWGEQYF.

This chain links TRBV4-3 with TRBJ1-3, with 7 bases fitting TRBD1. This CDR3 is 18 amino acids long. V shed 3 bases and J 2 bases; nucleotides not matched to a gene: 13. Germline CDR1 and CDR2: LGHNA and YSLEER. CDR3 nucleotide sequence: TGCGCCAGCAGCCACGGGACAGCCCGGGACTGGGCTGGAAACACCATATATTTT. Protein sequence: CASSHGTARDWAGNTIYF.